This T cell receptor beta chain was recovered during a study of blood T cell repertoires in COVID-19. Study background: T cells, B-cell-depleted T cells, or PBMCs provided the cDNA or gDNA that served as material.

The CDR3 extends over 13 amino acids. J was trimmed by 5 bases and V by 7 bases; bases with no gene match: 5. In germline, CDR1 is SGDLS, CDR2 YYNGEE. As handled by the study authors: Reference gene primer amplification yielded estimated nucleated cell counts. Using immunoSEQ multiplex PCR, the repertoire was profiled, and TCRdb retains in-frame clones only, with some absent. The V and J calls and clone size come from that table; D and trimming were worked out from the DNA. The sample has 200,000 to 250,000 clones, 86% seen once. Enrolled through a virtual design, the participants were between 18 and 89 years of age and came from roughly 22 US areas. Participants had their cohort set by participant-reported clinical history.

The source material was PBMCs or T cells enriched from blood (not recorded which). The chain has TRBV9 and TRBJ2-4, with 8 bases aligning to TRBD1. The receptor's source is a middle-aged woman with acute COVID-19. The CDR3 nucleotides are TGTGCCAGCGGAGGACAGGGTGAAAACATTCAGTACTTC. Amino acid sequence: CASGGQGENIQYF.